A selection of T cell receptor beta chains follows, all from one sample in a study of a mutant IDH1 vaccine in newly diagnosed glioma. These receptors' antigens are unknown. Produced via immunoSEQ multiplex PCR; TCRdb's table is partial and in-frame only. The sample includes fewer than 100,000 clones, 90% to 95% seen only once; the top ten take about 0.6%. This specimen was PBMCs, taken from a glioma patient whose treatment included an IDH1 peptide vaccine. Receptors originate from a woman in her fifties or sixties with glioma. CDR3s include the opening cysteine and the closing phenylalanine or tryptophan. Fields, in order: J gene, D gene, clone size, V gene, CDR3 protein, CDR3 DNA. The D gene is left open where the match is weak. Clone size is given for some rows only: seen once, a few or many times, or a class if the clone is expanded.

J gene: TRBJ2-5
D gene: .
clone size: .
V gene: TRBV30
CDR3 protein: CAWSVLSSETQYF
CDR3 DNA: TGTGCCTGGAGTGTATTAAGTTCAGAGACCCAGTACTTC

J gene: TRBJ2-1
D gene: TRBD1
clone size: few
V gene: TRBV9
CDR3 protein: CASSVSSRGQGTYNEQFF
CDR3 DNA: TGTGCCAGCAGCGTGAGCTCTCGCGGACAGGGGACCTACAATGAGCAGTTCTTC

J gene: TRBJ2-1
D gene: .
clone size: .
V gene: TRBV2
CDR3 protein: CASNSHANEQFF
CDR3 DNA: TGTGCCAGCAATTCTCACGCCAATGAGCAGTTCTTC

J gene: TRBJ2-2
D gene: TRBD1
clone size: .
V gene: TRBV28
CDR3 protein: CASSTTGGYGGELFF
CDR3 DNA: TGTGCCAGCAGTACGACAGGGGGATATGGCGGGGAGCTGTTTTTT

J gene: TRBJ2-1
D gene: TRBD2
clone size: .
V gene: TRBV6-5
CDR3 protein: CASSLLAGGAYNEQFF
CDR3 DNA: TGTGCCAGCAGTTTGCTAGCGGGGGGAGCCTACAATGAGCAGTTCTTC

J gene: TRBJ2-7
D gene: .
clone size: .
V gene: TRBV7-9
CDR3 protein: CASSLALEGWSSYEQYF
CDR3 DNA: TGTGCCAGCAGCTTAGCGCTGGAGGGGTGGAGCTCCTACGAGCAGTACTTC

J gene: TRBJ1-5
D gene: TRBD1
clone size: .
V gene: TRBV28
CDR3 protein: CASTKTGLRVRNQPQHF
CDR3 DNA: TGTGCCAGCACCAAGACAGGGTTGAGGGTAAGGAATCAGCCCCAGCATTTT

J gene: TRBJ2-1
D gene: TRBD2
clone size: .
V gene: TRBV7-3
CDR3 protein: CASSLTGGPGHEQFF
CDR3 DNA: TGTGCCAGCAGCTTGACGGGAGGGCCCGGGCATGAGCAGTTCTTC

J gene: TRBJ2-7
D gene: .
clone size: .
V gene: TRBV10-3
CDR3 protein: CAISPLTGSMRVHEQYF
CDR3 DNA: TGTGCCATCAGTCCCCTAACAGGTAGTATGAGGGTCCACGAGCAGTACTTC

J gene: TRBJ1-4
D gene: .
clone size: .
V gene: TRBV27
CDR3 protein: CASPGEDDEKLFF
CDR3 DNA: TGTGCCAGCCCTGGGGAGGACGATGAAAAACTGTTTTTT

J gene: TRBJ2-7
D gene: TRBD1
clone size: .
V gene: TRBV6-1
CDR3 protein: CATRRDRGVYEQYF
CDR3 DNA: TGTGCCACGCGCAGGGACAGGGGAGTCTACGAGCAGTACTTC

J gene: TRBJ2-7
D gene: .
clone size: .
V gene: TRBV7-9
CDR3 protein: CASKEGKNMEQYF
CDR3 DNA: TGTGCCAGCAAAGAGGGCAAAAACATGGAGCAGTACTTC

J gene: TRBJ2-7
D gene: .
clone size: .
V gene: TRBV18
CDR3 protein: CASSAQGGQKSNYEQYF
CDR3 DNA: TGTGCCAGCTCAGCACAAGGGGGACAAAAGAGCAACTACGAGCAGTACTTC

J gene: TRBJ1-5
D gene: TRBD1
clone size: few
V gene: TRBV2
CDR3 protein: CASSRRTGDQPQHF
CDR3 DNA: TGTGCCAGCAGCCGTCGGACAGGGGATCAGCCCCAGCATTTT

J gene: TRBJ2-7
D gene: TRBD1
clone size: .
V gene: TRBV30
CDR3 protein: CAWSSGTGTHEQYF
CDR3 DNA: TGTGCCTGGTCCTCCGGGACAGGGACCCACGAGCAGTACTTC

J gene: TRBJ1-2
D gene: .
clone size: .
V gene: TRBV27
CDR3 protein: CASSLSVSNYGYTF
CDR3 DNA: TGTGCCAGCAGTTTATCGGTCAGTAACTATGGCTACACCTTC

J gene: TRBJ1-6
D gene: TRBD1
clone size: .
V gene: TRBV9
CDR3 protein: CASSERTGENSPLHF
CDR3 DNA: TGTGCCAGCAGCGAAAGGACAGGGGAAAATTCACCCCTCCACTTT

J gene: TRBJ1-1
D gene: .
clone size: .
V gene: TRBV10-1
CDR3 protein: CASSETMNTEAFF
CDR3 DNA: TGCGCCAGCAGTGAGACCATGAACACTGAAGCTTTCTTT

J gene: TRBJ1-3
D gene: TRBD1
clone size: .
V gene: TRBV2
CDR3 protein: CAILTGDRGNTIYF
CDR3 DNA: TGTGCCATCCTCACGGGGGACAGAGGAAACACCATATATTTT

J gene: TRBJ2-5
D gene: TRBD1
clone size: .
V gene: TRBV4-1
CDR3 protein: CASSQEGAGGVRETQYF
CDR3 DNA: TGCGCCAGCAGCCAAGAGGGGGCAGGGGGCGTCCGGGAGACCCAGTACTTC

J gene: TRBJ1-1
D gene: .
clone size: few
V gene: TRBV4-1
CDR3 protein: CASSQDTGNTEAFF
CDR3 DNA: TGCGCCAGCAGCCAAGATACCGGGAACACTGAAGCTTTCTTT

J gene: TRBJ2-5
D gene: TRBD1
clone size: .
V gene: TRBV7-9
CDR3 protein: CASSSLDRVQETQYF
CDR3 DNA: TGTGCCAGCAGCTCTCTCGACAGGGTCCAAGAGACCCAGTACTTC

J gene: TRBJ2-7
D gene: .
clone size: .
V gene: TRBV6-1
CDR3 protein: CASSEALLGDGSYEQYF
CDR3 DNA: TGTGCCAGCAGTGAAGCGCTTCTGGGGGACGGCTCCTACGAGCAGTACTTC

J gene: TRBJ2-1
D gene: .
clone size: .
V gene: TRBV19
CDR3 protein: CASSTTTKTYNEQFF
CDR3 DNA: TGTGCCAGTAGTACTACGACAAAAACCTACAATGAGCAGTTCTTC

J gene: TRBJ1-4
D gene: .
clone size: .
V gene: TRBV9
CDR3 protein: CASSVEGGFNEKLFF
CDR3 DNA: TGTGCCAGCAGCGTAGAAGGGGGATTTAATGAAAAACTGTTTTTT

J gene: TRBJ2-2
D gene: TRBD2
clone size: once
V gene: TRBV28
CDR3 protein: CASSSKGEGTGELFF
CDR3 DNA: TGTGCCAGCAGTTCAAAAGGGGAGGGGACCGGGGAGCTGTTTTTT

J gene: TRBJ2-5
D gene: .
clone size: .
V gene: TRBV7-9
CDR3 protein: CASSIGAKETQYF
CDR3 DNA: TGTGCCAGCAGCATCGGGGCTAAGGAGACCCAGTACTTC

J gene: TRBJ1-5
D gene: .
clone size: .
V gene: TRBV10-2
CDR3 protein: CASSLAGSKNQPQHF
CDR3 DNA: TGCGCCAGCAGTCTCGCCGGGTCGAAGAATCAGCCCCAGCATTTT